This T cell receptor beta chain was recorded in a study of T cell changes during pregnancy in multiple sclerosis. The data were produced by immunoSEQ multiplex PCR, yet TCRdb's version contains in-frame clones alone and is incomplete. Of around 97,000 clones listed, 90% are singletons. The CDR3 spans 15 residues. Trimming removed 0 bases at V and 1 base at J, with 5 bases between. The V gene's germline CDR1 is SGDLS and CDR2 YYNGEE. The rearrangement uses TRBV9 and TRBJ2-6; D gene unclear. The clonotype originates from a female donor in good health, enrolled as a control in a pregnancy study. Here the sequenced sample was peripheral blood, taken in the second trimester of pregnancy. The CDR3 region is CASSVGHSGANVLTF. The CDR3 region has the DNA TGTGCCAGCAGCGTAGGACATTCTGGGGCCAACGTCCTGACTTTC.